A single T cell receptor beta chain is shown here with its context. Which antigen it targets is not known. Nothing much larger sits one base from this clone, and base qualities are not available. The data were obtained in a study of OX40 agonist ivuxolimab in advanced cancers. Context from the whole study: Ivuxolimab was an agonistic, fully human IgG2 monoclonal antibody directed against OX40 (CD134), a costimulatory receptor. Intravenous ivuxolimab was administered to patients every 2 weeks at six dose levels: 0.01, 0.1, 0.3, 1.5, 3 and 10 mg/kg. Among the roughly 50 dose-escalation patients, around 19 had hepatocellular carcinoma, some 15 melanoma, 9 renal cell carcinoma and 9 head and neck cancer. The dose-escalation cohort was 82.7% male with a mean age of about 54 years, ranging from roughly 23 to 90. Patients were allowed to have had prior anti-PD-1, anti-PD-L1 or anti-CTLA-4 therapy, and about 40% of the dose-escalation patients had been treated with checkpoint inhibitors. Three dose-escalation patients achieved partial responses, one with hepatocellular carcinoma and two with cutaneous melanoma. Peripheral TCRbeta sequencing aimed to test whether ivuxolimab altered TCR sequence diversity and caused clonal T-cell expansion. The paper reports the monotherapy dose-escalation portion (N = 52 patients) of the phase I ivuxolimab trial. Overall results and qualifications from the work: The antigen specificity of the clonally expanded peripheral T cells was not determined. Low levels of normalized T-cell clonal expansion were also seen in some nonresponding patients. At doses of 0.1 to 3.0 mg/kg, clonal expansion of both CD4+ and CD8+ blood T cells was observed from baseline to week 6. On average, CD8+ T cells showed more expanded clones than CD4+ T cells after ivuxolimab. In partial responders in the 0.1-3.0 mg/kg groups, normalized peripheral clonal expansion was found to be among the lowest, especially among CD8+ T cells.

Patients with autoimmune disease history or receiving systemic immunosuppression were excluded from the trial. In every dose cohort, peripheral blood was drawn for TCR sequencing at baseline, cycle 4 day 1, and cycle 7 day 1. Samples came from an open-label, multicenter, first-in-human phase I dose-escalation trial of ivuxolimab. The trial enrolled adults with locally advanced or metastatic head and neck squamous cell, hepatocellular, melanoma or renal cell carcinoma. CD4+ and CD8+ T cells were sorted separately from peripheral blood before TCR sequencing. The CDR3 contains 16 residues, cysteine and phenylalanine counted. CDR3 DNA only is kept here, 48 bases in frame from base 1. The V end loses 0 bases and the J end loses 7 bases, and a stretch of 18 bases separates them. The germline V gene (reference sequence) supplies CDR1 LNHDA and CDR2 SQIVND. For sequencing of the TCRbeta CDR3 region, genomic DNA was extracted from the sorted cells. TCRbeta CDR3 regions were sequenced using the immunoSEQ Assay. Sourced from immuneACCESS, this table was stored by TCRdb with only in-frame sequences that have V and J called. A share of the clones is absent; for the studies checked, an unresolved V gene accounts for under half, and the remainder has no known explanation. This sample lists under 150,000 clones; around 91% were detected once. 0.55% of the sample is taken by the ten largest.

This sequence uses TRBV19 and TRBJ1-1; no D gene is confidently identified. The receptor was isolated from an adult with an advanced solid tumor such as melanoma, head and neck, liver or kidney cancer. The sample in question was CD4+ or CD8+ T cells sorted from blood, obtained in a trial of the OX40 agonist ivuxolimab. The nucleotides read TGTGCCAGTAGTATAGATGGCAGCCTCCGGCGACTTGAAGCTTTCTTT. It codes for CASSIDGSLRRLEAFF.